This T cell receptor (beta chain) was recovered during a study of cytomegalovirus exposure and HLA in healthy donors. Study results and limitations: In a later analysis, several top co-occurrence clusters appeared linked to parvovirus B19, influenza, CMV and Epstein-Barr virus.

It was with 60 Vbeta and 13 Jbeta primers that the PCR ran. TCRdb's copy holds only in-frame clones and misses some; the assay was immunoSEQ multiplex PCR. The sample holds 130,000 to 150,000 clones. Concerning this clone itself: As yet, its antigen is unknown.

Trimming removed 5 bases from V and 6 bases from J; junction bases left unmatched: 7. CDR1 is MGHRA, CDR2 YSYEKL, per germline. The CDR3 is 14 amino acids. V is TRBV4-1 and J is TRBJ2-7, with 10 bases matching TRBD2. Sequenced material: PBMCs. This TCR came from a man aged 35 to 55 in good health and CMV-seronegative. The CDR3 DNA sequence: TGCGCCAGCAGCGATGCACTAGCGGGGACCGAGCAGTACTTC. Residues: CASSDALAGTEQYF.